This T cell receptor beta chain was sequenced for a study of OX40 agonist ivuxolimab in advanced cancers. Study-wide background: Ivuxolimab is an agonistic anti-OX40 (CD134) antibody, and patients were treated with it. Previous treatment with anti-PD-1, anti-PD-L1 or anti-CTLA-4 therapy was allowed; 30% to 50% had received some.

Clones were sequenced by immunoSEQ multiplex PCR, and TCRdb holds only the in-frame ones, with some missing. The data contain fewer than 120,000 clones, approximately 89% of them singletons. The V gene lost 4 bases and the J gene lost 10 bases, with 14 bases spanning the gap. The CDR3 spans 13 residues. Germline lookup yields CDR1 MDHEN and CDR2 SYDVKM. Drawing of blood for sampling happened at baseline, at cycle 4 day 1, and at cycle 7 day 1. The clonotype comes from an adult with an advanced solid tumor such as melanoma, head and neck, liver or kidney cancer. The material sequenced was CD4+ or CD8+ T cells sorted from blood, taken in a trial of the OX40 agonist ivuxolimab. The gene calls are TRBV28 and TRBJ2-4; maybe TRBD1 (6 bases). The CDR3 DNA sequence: TGTGCCAGCAGTTCTCCAGGGGAAATGATTCAGTACTTC. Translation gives CASSSPGEMIQYF.